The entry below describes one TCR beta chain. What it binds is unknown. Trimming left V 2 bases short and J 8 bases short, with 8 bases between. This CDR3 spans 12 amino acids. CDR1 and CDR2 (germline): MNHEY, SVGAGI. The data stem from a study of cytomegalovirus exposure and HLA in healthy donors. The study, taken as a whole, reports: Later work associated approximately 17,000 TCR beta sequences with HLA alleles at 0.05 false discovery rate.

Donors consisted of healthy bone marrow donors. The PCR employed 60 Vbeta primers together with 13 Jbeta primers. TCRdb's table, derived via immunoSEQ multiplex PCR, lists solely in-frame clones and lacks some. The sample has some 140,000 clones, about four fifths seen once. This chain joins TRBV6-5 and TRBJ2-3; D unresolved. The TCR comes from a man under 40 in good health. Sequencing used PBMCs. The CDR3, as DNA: TGTGCCAGCAGTTACGACTCTGGTACGCAGTATTTT. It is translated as CASSYDSGTQYF.